These T cell receptor beta chains were read from a single sample in a study of T cell responses to AZD1222 COVID-19 vaccine. Generated by immunoSEQ multiplex PCR, the TCRdb table keeps only in-frame clones and is missing some. The sample contains 140,000 or so clones, 89% of which appear only once. Specimen: peripheral blood, collected on day 0 of AZD1222 vaccination. The origin of the receptors is an adult in good health. The CDR3 runs from the conserved cysteine through the conserved F or W. The D gene is left open where the match is weak. Clone size is not always given. Where it is, it says once, few, many or a class for expanded clones.

clone_size	v_call	j_call	d_call	cdr3_nt	cdr3_aa
NA	TRBV6-5	TRBJ1-3	NA	TGTGCCAGCAGTATGAGGGAATCCGGAAACACCATATATTTT	CASSMRESGNTIYF
once	TRBV7-8	TRBJ1-2	TRBD1	TGTGCCAGCAGTCAGGGGGCAGGGGTCTATGGCTACACCTTC	CASSQGAGVYGYTF
NA	TRBV4-1	TRBJ2-1	NA	TGCGCCAGCAGCTATACACCGGGACTCGTAGCCTTCTTC	CASSYTPGLVAFF
NA	TRBV27	TRBJ1-6	TRBD1	TGTGCCAGCAGGCCTTGGGACAGCCAAGATTCACCCCTCCACTTT	CASRPWDSQDSPLHF
NA	TRBV6-1	TRBJ2-2	NA	TGTGCCAGCAGTGAGTTCGGGGCCCGCACCGGGGAGCTGTTTTTT	CASSEFGARTGELFF
NA	TRBV28	TRBJ1-5	TRBD1	TGTGCCAGCACCATCCCAGGGGGCACTCAGCCCCAGCATTTT	CASTIPGGTQPQHF
once	TRBV15	TRBJ2-3	TRBD2	TGTGCCACCAGCAGAGAGGCTAGCGGGGGGCCCACAGATACGCAGTATTTT	CATSREASGGPTDTQYF
once	TRBV13	TRBJ1-2	NA	TGTGCCAGCAGCTTATTCCCAGACAACAACGGCTATGGCTACACCTTC	CASSLFPDNNGYGYTF
NA	TRBV28	TRBJ2-6	NA	TGTGCCAGCACCCCCCAGGGGTTAACTGGGGCCAACGTCCTGACTTTC	CASTPQGLTGANVLTF
NA	TRBV27	TRBJ1-1	NA	TGTGCCAGCAGTCCGGGACAACAGAACACTGAAGCTTTCTTT	CASSPGQQNTEAFF
NA	TRBV2	TRBJ2-7	NA	TGTGCCAGCAGTGAAGGCCCGGGTTTTCTAGCATCCTACGAGCAGTACTTC	CASSEGPGFLASYEQYF
once	TRBV4-1	TRBJ2-1	NA	TGCGCCAGCAGCCAGCCCCTAGGGGGGTACAATGAGCAGTTCTTC	CASSQPLGGYNEQFF
once	TRBV19	TRBJ2-1	TRBD2	TGTGCCAGTAGTATTTTTGCGGGGGGGCACAATGAGCAGTTCTTC	CASSIFAGGHNEQFF
NA	TRBV6-5	TRBJ2-7	TRBD2	TGTGCCAGCAGCCCCTCCAGCGGGGGTTACGAGCAGTACTTC	CASSPSSGGYEQYF
NA	TRBV19	TRBJ1-5	NA	TGTGCCAGTGACCCACGGGCATCTAGCAATCAGCCCCAGCATTTT	CASDPRASSNQPQHF
few	TRBV3-1/TRBV3-2	TRBJ1-1	TRBD1	TGTGCCAGCAGCCCCGGACAGGGAAACACTGAAGCTTTCTTT	CASSPGQGNTEAFF
NA	TRBV2	TRBJ2-3	NA	TGTGCCAGCAGTGAGCTGGAGGGGTTACATACGCAGTATTTT	CASSELEGLHTQYF
NA	TRBV5-5	TRBJ2-7	NA	TGTGCCAGCAGCCTCACCCACGAGCAGTACTTC	CASSLTHEQYF
NA	TRBV15	TRBJ2-7	NA	TGTGCCACCAGCAGAGGCCCCGTTGGGAGCGAGCAGTACTTC	CATSRGPVGSEQYF
NA	TRBV19	TRBJ2-2	TRBD1	TGTGCCAGTGATGGGACAGTGGGGTCAAACACCGGGGAGCTGTTTTTT	CASDGTVGSNTGELFF
NA	TRBV19	TRBJ1-6	NA	TGTGCCAGTACCCCCAGGCCGGGGATAAGTTCACCCCTCCACTTT	CASTPRPGISSPLHF
NA	TRBV7-9	TRBJ2-3	TRBD1	TGTGCCAGCAGCTTAACGACAGGGTTCACGCAGTATTTT	CASSLTTGFTQYF
NA	TRBV10-1	TRBJ1-2	NA	TGCGCCAGCCAAATTCCGGGCGAGGGAGGTCAGTACTATGGCTACACCTTC	CASQIPGEGGQYYGYTF
NA	TRBV4-1	TRBJ2-5	TRBD2	TGCGCCAGCAGCCATAGCGGGGGGGCACTAGAGACCCAGTACTTC	CASSHSGGALETQYF
NA	TRBV20-1	TRBJ2-1	NA	TGCAGTGCTAGAAGGTCCAGTGAGCAGTTCTTC	CSARRSSEQFF
NA	TRBV4-1	TRBJ2-7	TRBD1	TGCGCCAGCAGCCAAGATGCAGGGACAGGGGCTGACGAGCAGTACTTC	CASSQDAGTGADEQYF
NA	TRBV14	TRBJ2-1	NA	TGTGCCAGCAGCCGAGGGACCGCCGGCTACAATGAGCAGTTCTTC	CASSRGTAGYNEQFF
NA	TRBV5-1	TRBJ1-6	TRBD1	TGCGCCAGCAGCTTCGGGACAGTGCTTGATAATTCACCCCTCCACTTT	CASSFGTVLDNSPLHF
NA	TRBV19	TRBJ2-7	TRBD2	TGTGCCAGTACCAAGGGGGGACTAGCGGGAGATTTCTACGAGCAGTACTTC	CASTKGGLAGDFYEQYF
NA	TRBV20-1	TRBJ1-1	NA	TGCAGTGCTAGTGTAGGGAGAGACACTGAAGCTTTCTTT	CSASVGRDTEAFF
few	TRBV5-8	TRBJ2-7	TRBD1	TGTGCCAGCAGCTTAACCGGGACAGGGATTTACGAGCAGTACTTC	CASSLTGTGIYEQYF
once	TRBV11-2	TRBJ2-4	TRBD2	TGTGCCAGCAGCTTAGTTCCTCTAGCGGGGGGGCCCCAAAACATTCAGTACTTC	CASSLVPLAGGPQNIQYF
NA	TRBV7-3	TRBJ2-1	NA	TGTGCCAGCAGCTTTCAACGACAGGTGTCCTACAATGAGCAGTTCTTC	CASSFQRQVSYNEQFF
few	TRBV5-6	TRBJ1-4	NA	TGTGCCAGCAGCTTGGTGCAGTCTAATGAAAAACTGTTTTTT	CASSLVQSNEKLFF
NA	TRBV6-5	TRBJ1-2	NA	TGTGCCAGCAGCCGTGGACAGCCTCAATACTATGGCTACACCTTC	CASSRGQPQYYGYTF
NA	TRBV3-1/TRBV3-2	TRBJ2-2	NA	TGTGCCAGCAGCCAAGATCTCAGGGATGTCACCGGGGAGCTGTTTTTT	CASSQDLRDVTGELFF
NA	TRBV4-1	TRBJ1-1	NA	TGCGCCAGCAGCCAAGATCTTGGCAGAAACACTGAAGCTTTCTTT	CASSQDLGRNTEAFF
NA	TRBV10-2	TRBJ2-3	TRBD2	TGCGCCAGCACCCGGACTAGCGGGAGAGAAAATACGCAGTATTTT	CASTRTSGRENTQYF
NA	TRBV5-1	TRBJ1-1	NA	TGCGCCAGTACCTTTAATTCGAGGGACACTGAAGCTTTCTTT	CASTFNSRDTEAFF
NA	TRBV27	TRBJ1-5	NA	TGTGCCAGCAGTTTATCGATCGACGGGCCCCAGCATTTT	CASSLSIDGPQHF
NA	TRBV13	TRBJ1-1	NA	TGTGCCAGCAGCCTACAGGGATATGGCACTGAAGCTTTCTTT	CASSLQGYGTEAFF
NA	TRBV7-3	TRBJ1-2	TRBD1	TGTGCCAGCAGCTTTGGGGGGACAGCAGCTAACTATGGCTACACCTTC	CASSFGGTAANYGYTF
NA	TRBV6-5	TRBJ2-1	TRBD2	TGTGCCAGCAGCCCCTCAGCGGGAGCGTGGAATGAGCAGTTCTTC	CASSPSAGAWNEQFF
NA	TRBV7-9	TRBJ1-4	NA	TGTGCCAGCAGCCCCCCAGGGGAAAAACTGTTTTTT	CASSPPGEKLFF
NA	TRBV27	TRBJ1-5	TRBD1	TGTGCCAGCAGTATCGCTCCTCCGGCAGGGGGTCAGCCCCAGCATTTT	CASSIAPPAGGQPQHF
few	TRBV25-1	TRBJ2-1	TRBD2	TGTGCCAGCAGCAGACTTAGACTAGCGGCAACCCCGAACAATGAGCAGTTCTTC	CASSRLRLAATPNNEQFF
NA	TRBV11-2	TRBJ2-2	NA	TGTGCCAGCAGCTTAGGGCGTCTGGGAGGCACCGGGGAGCTGTTTTTT	CASSLGRLGGTGELFF
NA	TRBV5-6	TRBJ1-1	NA	TGTGCCAGCAGCTCGGGCCGGGCTGAAGCTTTCTTT	CASSSGRAEAFF